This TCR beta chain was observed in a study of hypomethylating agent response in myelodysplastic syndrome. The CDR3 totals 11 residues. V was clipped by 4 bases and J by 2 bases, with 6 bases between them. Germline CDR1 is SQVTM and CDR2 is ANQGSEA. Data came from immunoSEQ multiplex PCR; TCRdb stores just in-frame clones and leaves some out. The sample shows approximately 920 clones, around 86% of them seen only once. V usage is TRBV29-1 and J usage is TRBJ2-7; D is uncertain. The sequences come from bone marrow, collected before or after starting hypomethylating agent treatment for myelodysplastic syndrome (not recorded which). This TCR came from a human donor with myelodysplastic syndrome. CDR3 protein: CSVGAAYEQYF. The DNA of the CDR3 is TGCAGCGTTGGGGCGGCCTACGAGCAGTACTTC.